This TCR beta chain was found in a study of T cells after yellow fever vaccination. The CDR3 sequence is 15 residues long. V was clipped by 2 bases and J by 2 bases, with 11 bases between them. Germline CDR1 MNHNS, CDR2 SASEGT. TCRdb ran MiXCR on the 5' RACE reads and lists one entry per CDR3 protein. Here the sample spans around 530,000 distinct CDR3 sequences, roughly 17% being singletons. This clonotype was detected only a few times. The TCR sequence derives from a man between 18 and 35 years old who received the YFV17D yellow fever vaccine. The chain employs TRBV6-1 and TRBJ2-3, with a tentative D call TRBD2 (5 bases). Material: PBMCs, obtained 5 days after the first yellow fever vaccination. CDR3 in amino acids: CASSERRTFTDTQYF. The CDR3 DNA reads TGTGCCAGCAGTGAAAGGAGGACTTTCACAGATACGCAGTATTTT.